The clone carrying this T cell receptor beta chain was observed once. What it binds is not known. This sample was included in a study of shared clonotypes between healthy human individuals. Study observations and caveats: Expectations were that clonotype sharing among donors would be affected by sequencing depth. Memory subsets had estimated richness that was generally smaller than that of naive subsets. The study's rarefaction showed incomplete sorted-subset sequencing despite large depth.

Replicate PCRs run on sorted subsets employed 200 ng DNA, about 27,000 T cell genomes. Data came from immunoSEQ multiplex PCR; TCRdb stores just in-frame clones and leaves some out. The sample yields over a million clones, around 78% seen once. J gave up 1 base and V 3 bases, and 7 bases lay outside the gene matches. Germline CDR1 and CDR2: LGHNA and YNFKEQ. This CDR3 has 17 residues. The rearrangement links TRBV4-2 to TRBJ2-2, with TRBD2 matching 8 bases. Sequencing input: memory CD4+ T cells from PBMCs. Subset specified: CD45RA-negative fraction. The clonotype was recovered from a man aged 18 to 35 in good health. Some clones in this sample may be carry-over from other donors' samples. DNA of the CDR3: TGTGCCAGCAGCCAGCTAACTAGCGGCAAGAACACCGGGGAGCTGTTTTTT. Protein: CASSQLTSGKNTGELFF.